Presented here are 14 T cell receptor beta chains from one specimen sequenced in a study of T-cell memory formation after mild COVID-19. TCRdb fed the 5' RACE reads into MiXCR, producing one record per CDR3 protein. The sample lists hundreds of thousands of distinct CDR3 sequences, 20% seen once, with around 8.4% in the top ten. The sequencing sample was made of PBMCs or a T cell subset sorted from them (not recorded which). The receptors shown here come from an adult woman who had mild COVID-19 (a few samples of this study predate the infection). Cell type and time point are not known.

In this sample, this clonotype turned up a few times. This chain connects TRBV29-1 to TRBJ2-3, with D perhaps TRBD2 (5 bases). The CDR3 extends over 17 amino acids. Deletions cut 1 base from V and 0 bases from J, with 17 bases between. Germline loops: CDR1 SQVTM, CDR2 ANQGSEA. Here the CDR3 DNA reads TGCAGCGTTGAAGGAGGGTCCAGAATTACTAGCACAGATACGCAGTATTTT. Translated, it gives CSVEGGSRITSTDTQYF.

V is TRBV29-1 and J is TRBJ2-5; 10 nucleotides align to TRBD2. V gave up 5 bases and J gave up 1 base; unmatched junction bases: 1. Per germline, CDR1 SQVTM and CDR2 ANQGSEA. This CDR3 region has 13 residues. The CDR3 DNA is TGCAGCGTTCGGACTAGCGGCCAAGAGACCCAGTACTTC. It codes for CSVRTSGQETQYF.

The CDR3 DNA sequence: TGTGCCAGCTCCGCCCCAGGTGCGGGAGGCGAGACCCAGTACTTC. This sequence encodes CASSAPGAGGETQYF. The chain links TRBV12-3 or TRBV12-4 to TRBJ2-5, with TRBD2 matching 8 bases. V was pared by 8 bases and J by 5 bases, with 13 bases of the junction left unmatched. There are 15 residues in the CDR3.

This clonotype was picked up a small number of times. The genes are TRBV23-1 and TRBJ2-1; TRBD1 matches at 10 bases. TRBV23-1 is placed among ORFs of uncertain function. The trim removed 0 bases at V and 2 bases at J, leaving 7 bases unmatched. CDR3 length: 18 residues. This CDR3 is CASSQSLLGQGTYNEQFF. In DNA form, the CDR3 reads TGCGCCAGCAGTCAATCCCTCCTGGGACAGGGGACCTACAATGAGCAGTTCTTC.

Only a few counts were recorded for this clonotype. The chain is built from TRBV5-1 and TRBJ2-5, with 12 positions matching TRBD2. This CDR3 comprises 16 residues. CDR1 is SGHRS and CDR2 is YFSETQ in the germline V gene. V lost 1 base and J lost 9; bases outside the gene matches: 10. This CDR3 reads CASSLRTSGEDRAQYF. CDR3 in DNA: TGCGCCAGCAGCTTGAGGACTAGCGGGGAGGATAGAGCCCAGTACTTC.

This clonotype was counted only a few times. The CDR3 region is CASSQEPRGTDTQYF. DNA for the CDR3: TGCGCCAGCAGCCAAGAACCCCGGGGTACTGATACGCAGTATTTT. J is TRBJ2-3 and V is TRBV4-1; TRBD2 might be the D (5 bases). The V end lost 0 bases, the J end lost 6 bases, and 13 bases lay between the germline ends. The CDR3 contains 15 residues. CDR1 MGHRA and CDR2 YSYEKL come from the germline V gene.

This clonotype was seen only a few times. This chain links TRBV20-1 with TRBJ1-2, with TRBD1 identical over 7 bases. The germline V gene has CDR1 DFQATT and CDR2 SNEGSKA (reference sequence). The J segment lost 4 bases and the V segment lost 3 bases, leaving 14 bases of the junction unmatched. The CDR3 extends over 16 amino acids. The CDR3 DNA sequence: TGCAGTGCTAGCCCATCCTACAGGGGACTGGGCTATGGCTACACCTTC. Translation: CSASPSYRGLGYGYTF.

This chain links TRBV7-8 with TRBJ2-7; TRBD1 might be the D (6 bases). The CDR3 covers 15 residues. Trimming removed 5 bases from V and 6 bases from J, with 20 bases in between. Germline V lookup: CDR1 SGHVS, CDR2 FQNEAQ. The CDR3 region has the DNA TGTGCCAGCAGCCACATCCCAGGGAAAGGGGGCGAGCAGTACTTC. It yields the protein CASSHIPGKGGEQYF.

The chain is built from TRBV4-3 and TRBJ2-3; a weak D match, TRBD2 (6 bases). Germline V gene sequence: CDR1 LGHNA, CDR2 YSLEER. V was cut by 1 base and J by 0 bases, with 8 bases left in between. The CDR3 runs to 15 residues. The DNA for the CDR3 is TGCGCCAGCAGCCAAGCGGGAGTTAGCACAGATACGCAGTATTTT. Translating it yields CASSQAGVSTDTQYF.

The V and J genes are TRBV12-3 or TRBV12-4 and TRBJ1-1, with 9 bases fitting TRBD1. There are 14 residues in the CDR3. V lost 5 bases and J lost 1; bases outside the gene matches: 2. In DNA, the CDR3 is TGTGCCAGCAGTGGGACAGGGAGGAACACTGAAGCTTTCTTT. Protein product: CASSGTGRNTEAFF.

The rearrangement links TRBV7-2 to TRBJ2-3, with D perhaps TRBD1 (6 bases). Germline CDR1 is SGHTA and CDR2 is FQGNSA. The CDR3 runs to 13 residues. The V gene lost 5 bases and the J gene lost 4 bases, with 10 bases spanning the gap. The CDR3 region is CASSITGSDTQYF. The CDR3 bases are TGTGCCAGCAGCATTACAGGGTCAGATACGCAGTATTTT.

This clonotype was found many times. This chain links TRBV7-2 with TRBJ1-5, with 7 positions matching TRBD1. Germline trimming cut 5 bases from V and 1 base from J; bases unmatched to any gene: 2. The CDR3 sequence is 14 residues long. From germline, CDR1 is SGHTA and CDR2 FQGNSA. The CDR3 region is CASSPRGSNQPQHF. The CDR3 nucleotides read TGTGCCAGCAGCCCCAGGGGGAGCAATCAGCCCCAGCATTTT.

This clonotype showed up just a few times. This chain uses TRBV9 with TRBJ2-3; D possibly matches TRBD1 or TRBD2 (5 bases each). The CDR3 totals 16 residues. The V end lost 6 bases, the J end lost 2 bases, and 19 bases lay between the germline ends. Germline V gives CDR1 SGDLS, CDR2 YYNGEE. The CDR3 DNA reads TGTGCCAGCACCACGGTAGATCAGGGAGCCACAGATACGCAGTATTTT. As protein: CASTTVDQGATDTQYF.

This clonotype occurred a few times. This chain links TRBV6-5 with TRBJ2-2; TRBD2 might be the D (5 bases). Looked up from germline, CDR1 is MNHEY and CDR2 is SVGAGI. The V gene lost 2 bases and the J gene lost 4 bases, with 5 bases spanning the gap. The CDR3 consists of 13 residues. This chain's CDR3 is CASSYGLTGELFF. Here the CDR3 DNA reads TGTGCCAGCAGTTACGGACTCACCGGGGAGCTGTTTTTT.